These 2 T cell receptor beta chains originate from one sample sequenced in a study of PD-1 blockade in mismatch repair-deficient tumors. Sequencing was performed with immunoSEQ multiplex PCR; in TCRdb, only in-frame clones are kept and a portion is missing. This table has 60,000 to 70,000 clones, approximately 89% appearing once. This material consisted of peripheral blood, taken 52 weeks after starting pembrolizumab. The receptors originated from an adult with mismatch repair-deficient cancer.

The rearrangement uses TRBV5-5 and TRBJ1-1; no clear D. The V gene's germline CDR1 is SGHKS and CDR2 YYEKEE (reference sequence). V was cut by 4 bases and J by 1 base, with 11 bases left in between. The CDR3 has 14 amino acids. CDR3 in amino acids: CASSNNSKNTEAFF. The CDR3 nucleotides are TGTGCCAGCAGCAACAATTCAAAGAACACTGAAGCTTTCTTT.

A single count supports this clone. CDR3 protein: CANRDFTYNEQFF. For the CDR3, the DNA is TGTGCAAACCGGGACTTCACCTACAATGAGCAGTTCTTC. The chain links TRBV2 to TRBJ2-1, with D perhaps matching TRBD2 (6 bases). Per the germline V gene, CDR1 is SNHLY and CDR2 is FYNNEI. CDR3 length: 13 amino acids.